Listed here is a single TCR beta chain. These data come from a study of blood T cell repertoires in COVID-19. Study at large: Sources were T cells, B-cell-depleted T cells, or PBMCs; the material itself was cDNA or gDNA.

Germline lookup yields CDR1 DFQATT and CDR2 SNEGSKA (reference sequence). V shed 6 bases and J shed 7 bases, with 12 bases lying between them. The CDR3 totals 11 residues. Repertoires were generated with immunoSEQ multiplex PCR, while TCRdb's copy carries only in-frame clones and drops some. The sample records over 50,000 clones, roughly 84% being singletons. V and J are TRBV20-1 and TRBJ1-2; D gene ambiguous. The sequencing sample was made of peripheral blood. This clonotype was obtained from a man between 70 and 80 years old with active COVID-19. CDR3 sequence reads: CSAEPRGGYTF. Here the CDR3 DNA reads TGCAGTGCCGAGCCCCGGGGTGGCTACACCTTC.